The next 27 T cell receptor beta chains were all read from a single sample in a study of shared clonotypes between healthy human individuals. TCRdb's copy holds only in-frame clones and misses some; the assay was immunoSEQ multiplex PCR. Of over 1.5 million clones listed, 95% to 99% are singletons. The specimen was naive CD4+ T cells sorted from blood. Subset specified: CD45RA+ positively selected. The origin of the receptors is a man aged 30 to 39 in good health.

The CDR3 spells CASSLSQGQRPHEQYF. CDR3 coding DNA: TGTGCCAGCAGCCTCAGCCAGGGACAGCGACCGCACGAGCAGTACTTC. The V call is TRBV11-2, the J call TRBJ2-7; 7 positions agree with TRBD1. This CDR3 region has 16 residues. V was pared by 5 bases and J by 5 bases, with 15 bases of the junction left unmatched. CDR1 and CDR2 from the germline V gene are SGHAT and FQNNGV.

This rearrangement joins TRBV5-1 to TRBJ2-3, with 8 bases that match TRBD2. Germline V CDR1 and CDR2: SGHRS, YFSETQ. Losses at the gene ends were 6 bases for V and 4 bases for J; bases not matched to a gene: 10. The CDR3 extends over 15 amino acids. The CDR3 DNA is TGCGCCAGCACCGGGGGGAGCGGGAGCTCAGATACGCAGTATTTT. This gives the protein CASTGGSGSSDTQYF.

The chain recombines TRBV7-2 with TRBJ2-1; D is perhaps TRBD1 or TRBD2 (5 bases each). V was shortened by 6 bases and J by 3 bases, with 15 bases between the two germline ends. Germline V CDR1 and CDR2: SGHTA, FQGNSA. This CDR3 region has 15 residues. The CDR3 reads CASRTDSGNYNEQFF. The CDR3 nucleotides read TGTGCCAGCAGAACCGACAGCGGTAACTACAATGAGCAGTTCTTC.

This chain uses TRBV5-5 with TRBJ2-2; weak D call: TRBD2 (5 bases). Germline V gene sequence: CDR1 SGHKS, CDR2 YYEKEE (reference sequence). The CDR3 sequence is 15 residues long. V lost 1 base to trimming and J lost 6 bases, with 13 bases between them. The CDR3 region is CASSLLRAGSGELFF. The CDR3 region has the DNA TGTGCCAGCAGCTTGTTGAGGGCTGGGTCCGGGGAGCTGTTTTTT.

The rearrangement uses TRBV4-1 and TRBJ1-2, with 7 bases aligning to TRBD1. V gave up 3 bases and J gave up 5 bases; unmatched junction bases: 0. Per the germline V gene, CDR1 is MGHRA and CDR2 is YSYEKL. The CDR3 contains 12 residues. The CDR3 sequence is CASSQGQYGYTF. CDR3 nucleotides: TGCGCCAGCAGCCAGGGACAGTATGGCTACACCTTC.

This chain links TRBV5-4 with TRBJ2-7; maybe TRBD1 (5 bases). The CDR3 contains 12 residues. Germline CDR1 SGHNT, CDR2 YYREEE (reference sequence). V was shortened by 2 bases and J by 7 bases, with 10 bases between the two germline ends. The CDR3 is CASSFRYREQYF. The CDR3 coding sequence is TGTGCCAGCAGCTTTCGCTACAGGGAGCAGTACTTC.

This rearrangement joins TRBV5-6 to TRBJ2-3, with 12 bases aligning to TRBD2. V lost 3 bases to trimming and J lost 6 bases; unmatched junction nucleotides: 5. Per germline, CDR1 SGHDT and CDR2 YYEEEE. The CDR3 is 15 residues long. CDR3 in amino acids: CASSWGLAGGDTQYF. The DNA for the CDR3 is TGTGCCAGCAGCTGGGGACTAGCGGGCGGGGATACGCAGTATTTT.

The chain couples TRBV15 to TRBJ2-5; D gene unclear. The CDR3 contains 16 residues. Per germline, CDR1 LNHNV and CDR2 YYDKDF (reference sequence). Trimming removed 3 bases from V and 2 bases from J, with 16 bases in between. CDR3 loop: CATSRGSIGLQETQYF. The CDR3 coding sequence is TGTGCCACCAGCAGGGGAAGTATTGGTCTGCAAGAGACCCAGTACTTC.

The rearrangement joins TRBV7-6 to TRBJ2-7; perhaps TRBD1 as D (6 bases). Trimming took 5 bases from V and 7 from J, leaving 15 bases between them. There are 13 residues in the CDR3. From germline, CDR1 is SGHVS and CDR2 FNYEAQ. The CDR3 coding sequence is TGTGCCAGCAGCCGACCCTTTCAGGGGGAGCAGTACTTC. Translating it yields CASSRPFQGEQYF.

The chain couples TRBV19 to TRBJ2-7; D perhaps matches TRBD1 (6 bases). Trimming took off 8 bases at V and 2 bases at J, with 16 bases between the two ends. In germline, CDR1 is LNHDA, CDR2 SQIVND (reference sequence). This CDR3 comprises 14 residues. As DNA, the CDR3 is TGTGCCAGTCGACAGGTATCGGGGACCTACGAGCAGTACTTC. This codes for CASRQVSGTYEQYF.

Notes on this clone: A read error may account for a junction end that differs from germline. The chain combines TRBV27 with TRBJ1-5; TRBD1 aligns across 7 bases. The CDR3 is 14 residues long. CDR1 is MNHEY, CDR2 SMNVEV, per germline (reference sequence). CDR3 nucleotides: TGTGCCACCAGTAGAGAGGGGGCAATTCAGCCCCAGCATTTT. Protein sequence: CATSREGAIQPQHF.

V is TRBV19 and J is TRBJ2-3, with 9 nucleotides matching TRBD2. Trimming removed 7 bases from V and 0 bases from J; junction bases left unmatched: 5. The CDR3 covers 15 residues. CDR1 and CDR2 from the germline V gene are LNHDA and SQIVND (reference sequence). The CDR3 loop reads CASTLTSGSTDTQYF. The CDR3 nucleotides are TGTGCCAGTACCCTGACTAGCGGAAGCACAGATACGCAGTATTTT.

The chain joins TRBV5-6 to TRBJ1-5, with 8 bases that match TRBD1. Per the germline V gene, CDR1 is SGHDT and CDR2 is YYEEEE. The V and J ends lost 2 bases and 2 bases, in that order; junction bases with no gene match: 6. The CDR3 is 16 residues long. The CDR3 nucleotides are TGTGCCAGCAGCTTAATGAGGGGACAGGGCAATCAGCCCCAGCATTTT. Translating gives CASSLMRGQGNQPQHF.

The rearrangement uses TRBV28 and TRBJ2-7; unclear D gene. Germline values: CDR1 MDHEN, CDR2 SYDVKM. CDR3 length: 14 residues. With 5 bases removed from V and 0 bases from J, the gap between germline ends came to 11 bases. CDR3 protein: CASSTTVSSYEQYF. As DNA, the CDR3 is TGTGCCAGCAGTACGACGGTGAGCTCCTACGAGCAGTACTTC. The entire variable domain, with the rest obtained from reference TRBV28 and TRBJ2-7, is as follows: DVKVTQSSRYLVKRTGEKVFLECVQDMDHENMFWYRQDPGLGLRLIYFSYDVKMKEKGDIPEGYSVSREKKERFSLILESASTNQTSMYLCASSTTVSSYEQYFGPGTRLTVT.

This chain joins TRBV5-5 and TRBJ2-1, with D possibly being TRBD2 (5 bases). Trimming cost V 0 bases and J 10 bases, with 11 bases left between them. The CDR3 loop spans 13 amino acids. Germline V gene lookup returns CDR1 SGHKS and CDR2 YYEKEE (reference sequence). The CDR3 sequence: CASSLGGRGEQFF. CDR3 coding DNA: TGTGCCAGCAGCTTGGGAGGGAGAGGAGAGCAGTTCTTC.

In the case of this clone: In the same sample, other DNA sequences code for this CDR3. This chain joins TRBV18 and TRBJ2-1; D is perhaps TRBD1 (6 bases). The CDR3 loop spans 15 amino acids. Between the trimmed V and J ends, which lost 0 bases and 1 base, there was a span of 7 bases. Germline V lookup: CDR1 KGHSH, CDR2 LQKENI. The CDR3 loop reads CASSPPTGSYNEQFF. The DNA of the CDR3 is TGTGCCAGCTCACCACCAACAGGGTCCTACAATGAGCAGTTCTTC. The variable domain in full, completed from reference TRBV18 and TRBJ2-1, reads NAGVMQNPRHLVRRRGQEARLRCSPMKGHSHVYWYRQLPEEGLKFMVYLQKENIIDESGMPKERFSAEFPKEGPSILRIQQVVRGDSAAYFCASSPPTGSYNEQFFGPGTRLTVL.

The chain combines TRBV29-1 with TRBJ2-5, with D maybe TRBD1 (6 bases). The germline V gene encodes CDR1 SQVTM and CDR2 ANQGSEA. The CDR3 extends over 12 amino acids. The V and J ends lost 4 bases and 5 bases respectively, with 11 bases between them. The CDR3 DNA is TGCAGCGTTGCGCAGGGGCGGGAGACCCAGTACTTC. This sequence encodes CSVAQGRETQYF.

V and J are TRBV5-1 and TRBJ2-1, with 10 bases aligning to TRBD1. V gave up 0 bases and J gave up 2 bases; unmatched junction bases: 2. The CDR3 totals 16 residues. In germline, CDR1 is SGHRS, CDR2 YFSETQ. DNA for the CDR3: TGCGCCAGCAGCTTGGCGACAGGGGGCCCCTACAATGAGCAGTTCTTC. Protein product: CASSLATGGPYNEQFF.

This chain joins TRBV6-1 and TRBJ1-1, with D hard to call. The CDR3 sequence is 13 residues long. Germline loops: CDR1 MNHNS, CDR2 SASEGT. The ends were cut back, 2 bases at V and 5 bases at J, with 9 bases in the middle. The CDR3 region is CASSEIWVTEAFF. CDR3 DNA sequence: TGTGCCAGCAGTGAAATTTGGGTTACTGAAGCTTTCTTT.

Details on this clone: The same CDR3 can be traced to other DNA sequences in this sample. The chain has TRBV18 and TRBJ1-2, with D unclear. CDR3 length equals 12 residues. In germline, CDR1 is KGHSH, CDR2 LQKENI. Trimming took off 2 bases at V and 2 bases at J, with 3 bases between the two ends. The CDR3 DNA sequence: TGTGCCAGCTCACCATCGAACTATGGCTACACCTTC. Translation gives CASSPSNYGYTF.

This sequence joins TRBV18 and TRBJ2-1; D unclear. V lost 5 bases, J lost 5 bases, and 10 bases lay in between. The CDR3 is 13 amino acids. Per germline, CDR1 KGHSH and CDR2 LQKENI. This chain's CDR3 is CASSSQRDNEQFF. The CDR3 nucleotides are TGTGCCAGCTCATCACAACGGGACAATGAGCAGTTCTTC.

The chain combines TRBV5-4 with TRBJ2-7; 8 bases agree with TRBD1. Germline assignment: CDR1 SGHNT and CDR2 YYREEE (reference sequence). Germline trimming cut 3 bases from V and 0 bases from J; bases unmatched to any gene: 8. The CDR3 is 16 residues long. The CDR3 protein is CASSYSRDRSSYEQYF. CDR3 sequence (DNA): TGTGCCAGCAGCTACTCCCGGGACAGGAGCTCCTACGAGCAGTACTTC.

V gene TRBV28 combines with J gene TRBJ2-7; TRBD1 matches at 10 bases. V was pared by 6 bases and J by 3 bases, with 8 bases of the junction left unmatched. The germline V gene encodes CDR1 MDHEN and CDR2 SYDVKM. This CDR3 has 15 amino acids. CDR3 DNA: TGTGCCAGCAGCACCACCGGGACAGGGGTCTACGAGCAGTACTTC. Protein: CASSTTGTGVYEQYF.

Of note for this clone: The identical CDR3 is also encoded by other nucleotide sequences in the sample. The chain is built from TRBV18 and TRBJ2-5, with TRBD1 matching 7 bases. Germline loops: CDR1 KGHSH, CDR2 LQKENI. J lost 2 bases, V lost 4 bases, and 4 bases had no gene match. The CDR3 sequence is 14 residues long. The CDR3 nucleotides are TGTGCCAGCTCACGCAGGACAGGACAAGAGACCCAGTACTTC. It is translated as CASSRRTGQETQYF.

The rearrangement joins TRBV10-3 to TRBJ2-1, with D tentatively TRBD1 (6 bases). CDR1 and CDR2 from the germline V gene are ENHRY and SYGVKD. The CDR3 consists of 16 residues. V lost 0 bases to trimming and J lost 4 bases, with 13 bases between them. The CDR3 protein is CAISESKTGRYNEQFF. In nucleotides, the CDR3 is TGTGCCATCAGTGAGTCGAAGACAGGCCGGTACAATGAGCAGTTCTTC.

The rearrangement links TRBV5-1 to TRBJ2-5; the D gene is possibly TRBD1 (6 bases). V lost 5 bases and J lost 5, with 19 bases in between. The CDR3 covers 15 residues. Germline lookup yields CDR1 SGHRS and CDR2 YFSETQ. This CDR3 reads CASSPGTQGWETQYF. CDR3 sequence (DNA): TGCGCCAGCAGTCCCGGGACGCAGGGGTGGGAGACCCAGTACTTC.

DNA of the CDR3: TGTGCCAGCAGCCAAACAGGTTCCCAGAGGACCGGGGAGCTGTTTTTT. Its translation is CASSQTGSQRTGELFF. The V call is TRBV11-3, the J call TRBJ2-2; D perhaps matches TRBD1 (5 bases). This CDR3 region has 16 residues. V dropped 5 bases and J dropped 5 bases, with 18 bases sitting between them. Germline loops: CDR1 SGHNT, CDR2 YENEEA.